This passage covers 2 T cell receptor beta chains from one sample sequenced in a study of shared clonotypes between healthy human individuals. Libraries were prepared by immunoSEQ multiplex PCR; TCRdb keeps only in-frame clonotypes and omits some of them. This sample has about 2.4 million clones, with around nine tenths found just once. Sequencing input: naive CD4+ T cells sorted from blood. Documented subset: CD45RA+ positively selected. These receptors were collected from a man between 18 and 35 years old in good health.

This chain connects TRBV2 to TRBJ2-3; 14 bases are a match to TRBD2. The germline CDR1 and CDR2 sequences are SNHLY and FYNNEI. This CDR3 spans 18 amino acids. Losses at the gene ends were 5 bases for V and 1 base for J; bases not matched to a gene: 8. The DNA for the CDR3 is TGTGCCAGCAGTACGACTAGCGGGGGGGCCTTAGGCACAGATACGCAGTATTTT. Protein: CASSTTSGGALGTDTQYF.

The J gene is TRBJ2-5, the V gene TRBV5-4, with 11 bases that match TRBD2. Germline CDR1 and CDR2: SGHNT and YYREEE (reference sequence). The CDR3 contains 15 residues. The trim removed 4 bases at V and 0 bases at J, leaving 2 bases unmatched. CDR3 sequence (DNA): TGTGCCAGCAGCCCTAGCGGGGGGTACCAAGAGACCCAGTACTTC. This sequence encodes CASSPSGGYQETQYF.